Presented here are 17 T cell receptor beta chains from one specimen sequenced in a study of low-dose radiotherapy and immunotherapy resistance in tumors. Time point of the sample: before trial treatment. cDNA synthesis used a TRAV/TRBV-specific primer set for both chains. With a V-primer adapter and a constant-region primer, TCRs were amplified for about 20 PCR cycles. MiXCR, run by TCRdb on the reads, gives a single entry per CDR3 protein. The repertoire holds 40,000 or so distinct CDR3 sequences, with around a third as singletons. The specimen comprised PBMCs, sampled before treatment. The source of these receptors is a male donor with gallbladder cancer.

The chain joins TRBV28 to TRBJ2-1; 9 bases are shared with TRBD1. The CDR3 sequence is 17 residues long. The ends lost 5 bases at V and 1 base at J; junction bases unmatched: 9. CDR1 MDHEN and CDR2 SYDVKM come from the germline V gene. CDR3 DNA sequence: TGTGCCAGCAGTCCCACCCCAGGACAGGGGTCCTACAATGAGCAGTTCTTC. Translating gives CASSPTPGQGSYNEQFF.

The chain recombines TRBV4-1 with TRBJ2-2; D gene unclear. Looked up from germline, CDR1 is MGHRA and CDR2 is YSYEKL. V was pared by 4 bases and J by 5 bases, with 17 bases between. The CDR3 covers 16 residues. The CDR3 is CASSREDRRATGELFF. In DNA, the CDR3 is TGCGCCAGCAGCCGAGAAGACCGTCGAGCTACCGGGGAGCTGTTTTTT.

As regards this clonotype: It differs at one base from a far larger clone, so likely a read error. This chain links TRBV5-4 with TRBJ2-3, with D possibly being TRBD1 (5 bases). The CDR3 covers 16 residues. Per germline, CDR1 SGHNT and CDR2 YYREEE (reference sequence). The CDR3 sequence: CANSLDQGWGTDTQYF. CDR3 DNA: TGTGCCAACAGCTTAGATCAGGGCTGGGGCACAGATACGCAGTATTTT. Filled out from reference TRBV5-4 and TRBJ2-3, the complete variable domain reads ETGVTQSPTHLIKTRGQQVTLRCSSQSGHNTVSWYQQALGQGPQFIFQYYREEENGRGNFPPRFSGLQFPNYSSELNVNALELDDSALYLCANSLDQGWGTDTQYFGPGTRLTVL.

The chain's CDR3 is CASSKGAVQETQYF. CDR3 sequence (DNA): TGTGCCAGCAGTAAAGGGGCAGTTCAAGAGACCCAGTACTTC. The chain recombines TRBV6-8 with TRBJ2-5; tentative D call: TRBD1 (5 bases). The CDR3 is 14 amino acids. The ends were cut back, 5 bases at V and 2 bases at J, with 12 bases in the middle. The germline CDR1 and CDR2 sequences are MNHGY and SAAAGT.

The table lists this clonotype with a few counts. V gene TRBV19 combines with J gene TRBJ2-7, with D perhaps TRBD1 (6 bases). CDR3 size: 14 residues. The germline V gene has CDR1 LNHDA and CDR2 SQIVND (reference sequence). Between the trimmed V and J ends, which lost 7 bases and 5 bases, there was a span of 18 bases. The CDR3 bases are TGTGCCAGTACCAGCTCACAGGGTTGGAACGAGCAGTACTTC. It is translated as CASTSSQGWNEQYF.

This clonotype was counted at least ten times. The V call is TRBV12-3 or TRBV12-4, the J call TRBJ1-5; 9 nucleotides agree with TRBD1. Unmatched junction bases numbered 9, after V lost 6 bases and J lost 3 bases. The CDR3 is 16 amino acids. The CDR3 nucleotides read TGTGCCAGCAGATATGGGACAGGGAGGGACAATCAGCCCCAGCATTTT. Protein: CASRYGTGRDNQPQHF.

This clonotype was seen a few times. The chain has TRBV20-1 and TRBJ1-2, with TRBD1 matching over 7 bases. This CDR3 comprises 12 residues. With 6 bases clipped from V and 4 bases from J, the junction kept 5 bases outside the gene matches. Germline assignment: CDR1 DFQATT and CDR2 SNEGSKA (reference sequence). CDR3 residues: CSAPDRVYGYTF. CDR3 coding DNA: TGCAGTGCACCTGACAGGGTCTATGGCTACACCTTC.

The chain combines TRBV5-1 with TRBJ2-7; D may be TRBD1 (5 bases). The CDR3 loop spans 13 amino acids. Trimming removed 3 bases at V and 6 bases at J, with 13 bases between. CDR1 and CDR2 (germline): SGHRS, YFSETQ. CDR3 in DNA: TGCGCCAGCAGCTGGGTGCAGGGCCGCGAGCAGTACTTC. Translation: CASSWVQGREQYF.

CDR3 DNA: TGTGCCAGCAGCACGGGACAGACTAGCAATCAGCCCCAGCATTTT. Encoded protein: CASSTGQTSNQPQHF. The chain couples TRBV5-8 to TRBJ1-5; TRBD1 aligns across 7 bases. The CDR3 length is 15 residues. The germline V gene encodes CDR1 SGHTS and CDR2 YDEGEE. Trimming took 4 bases from V and 0 from J; bases not matched to a gene: 4. The complete variable domain, with remaining parts taken from reference TRBV5-8 and TRBJ1-5, reads EAGVTQSPTHLIKTRGQQATLRCSPISGHTSVYWYQQALGLGLQFLLWYDEGEERNRGNFPPRFSGRQFPNYSSELNVNALELEDSALYLCASSTGQTSNQPQHFGDGTRLSIL.

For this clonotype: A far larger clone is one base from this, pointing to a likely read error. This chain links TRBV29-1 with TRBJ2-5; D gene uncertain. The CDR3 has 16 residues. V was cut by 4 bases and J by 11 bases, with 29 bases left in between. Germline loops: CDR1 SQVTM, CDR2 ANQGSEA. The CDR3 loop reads CSVVPREVSSYNEQYF. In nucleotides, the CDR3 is TGCAGCGTTGTCCCACGTGAGGTAAGCTCCTACAATGAGCAGTACTTC.

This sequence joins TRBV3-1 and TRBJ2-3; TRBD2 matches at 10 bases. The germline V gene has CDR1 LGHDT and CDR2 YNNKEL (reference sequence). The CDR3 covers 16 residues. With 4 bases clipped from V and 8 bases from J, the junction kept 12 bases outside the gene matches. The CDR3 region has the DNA TGTGCCAGCAGCCCCCCTAGCGGGAGAAGAGAGGGTACGCAGTATTTT. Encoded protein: CASSPPSGRREGTQYF.

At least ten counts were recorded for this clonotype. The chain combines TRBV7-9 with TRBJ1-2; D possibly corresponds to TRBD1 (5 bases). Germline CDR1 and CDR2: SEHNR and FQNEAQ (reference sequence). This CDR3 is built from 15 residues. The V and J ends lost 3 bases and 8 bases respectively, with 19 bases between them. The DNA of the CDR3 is TGTGCCAGCAGCTTCACGGCCATCAGGGTTGGGGGCTACACCTTC. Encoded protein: CASSFTAIRVGGYTF. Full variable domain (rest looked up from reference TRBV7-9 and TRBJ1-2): DTGVSQNPRHKITKRGQNVTFRCDPISEHNRLYWYRQTLGQGPEFLTYFQNEAQLEKSRLLSDRFSAERPKGSFSTLEIQRTEQGDSAMYLCASSFTAIRVGGYTFGSGTRLTVV.

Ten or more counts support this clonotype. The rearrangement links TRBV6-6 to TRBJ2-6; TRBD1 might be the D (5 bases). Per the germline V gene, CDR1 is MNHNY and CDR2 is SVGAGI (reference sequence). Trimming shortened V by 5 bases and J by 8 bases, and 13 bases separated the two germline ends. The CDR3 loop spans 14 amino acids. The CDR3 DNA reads TGTGCCAGCAGTCCCAGGGTAGGAACCAACGTCCTGACTTTC. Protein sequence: CASSPRVGTNVLTF.

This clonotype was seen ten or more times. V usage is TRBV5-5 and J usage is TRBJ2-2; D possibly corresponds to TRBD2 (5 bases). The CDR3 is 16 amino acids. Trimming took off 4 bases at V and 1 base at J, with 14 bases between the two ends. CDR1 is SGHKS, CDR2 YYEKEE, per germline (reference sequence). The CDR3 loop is CASSVELAENTGELFF. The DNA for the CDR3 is TGTGCCAGCAGCGTAGAGCTAGCTGAGAACACCGGGGAGCTGTTTTTT.

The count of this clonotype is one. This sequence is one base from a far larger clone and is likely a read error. The CDR3 protein is CASRQGGNEQFF. The CDR3 DNA is TGTGCCAGCAGGCAGGGTGGGAACGAGCAGTTCTTC. The chain employs TRBV28 and TRBJ2-1; TRBD1 might be the D (5 bases). The V end lost 6 bases, the J end lost 10 bases, and 13 bases lay between the germline ends. Per germline, CDR1 MDHEN and CDR2 SYDVKM. This CDR3 spans 12 amino acids.

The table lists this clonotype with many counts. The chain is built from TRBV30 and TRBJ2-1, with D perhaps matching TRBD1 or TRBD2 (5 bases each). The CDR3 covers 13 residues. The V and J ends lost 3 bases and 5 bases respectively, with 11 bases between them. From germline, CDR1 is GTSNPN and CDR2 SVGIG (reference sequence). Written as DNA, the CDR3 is TGTGCCTGGAGCCTGGGGACCGACAATGAGCAGTTCTTC. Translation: CAWSLGTDNEQFF.

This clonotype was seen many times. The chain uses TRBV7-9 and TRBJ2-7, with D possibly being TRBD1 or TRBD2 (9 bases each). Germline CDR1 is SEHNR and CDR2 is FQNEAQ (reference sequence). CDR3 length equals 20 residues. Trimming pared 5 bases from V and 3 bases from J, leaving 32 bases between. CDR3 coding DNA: TGTGCCAGCAGCCCCCCCCCCGGGACAGGGTATAGCGGGAGAGACTACGAGCAGTACTTC. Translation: CASSPPPGTGYSGRDYEQYF. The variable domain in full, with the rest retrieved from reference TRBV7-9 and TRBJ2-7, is DTGVSQNPRHKITKRGQNVTFRCDPISEHNRLYWYRQTLGQGPEFLTYFQNEAQLEKSRLLSDRFSAERPKGSFSTLEIQRTEQGDSAMYLCASSPPPGTGYSGRDYEQYFGPGTRLTVT.